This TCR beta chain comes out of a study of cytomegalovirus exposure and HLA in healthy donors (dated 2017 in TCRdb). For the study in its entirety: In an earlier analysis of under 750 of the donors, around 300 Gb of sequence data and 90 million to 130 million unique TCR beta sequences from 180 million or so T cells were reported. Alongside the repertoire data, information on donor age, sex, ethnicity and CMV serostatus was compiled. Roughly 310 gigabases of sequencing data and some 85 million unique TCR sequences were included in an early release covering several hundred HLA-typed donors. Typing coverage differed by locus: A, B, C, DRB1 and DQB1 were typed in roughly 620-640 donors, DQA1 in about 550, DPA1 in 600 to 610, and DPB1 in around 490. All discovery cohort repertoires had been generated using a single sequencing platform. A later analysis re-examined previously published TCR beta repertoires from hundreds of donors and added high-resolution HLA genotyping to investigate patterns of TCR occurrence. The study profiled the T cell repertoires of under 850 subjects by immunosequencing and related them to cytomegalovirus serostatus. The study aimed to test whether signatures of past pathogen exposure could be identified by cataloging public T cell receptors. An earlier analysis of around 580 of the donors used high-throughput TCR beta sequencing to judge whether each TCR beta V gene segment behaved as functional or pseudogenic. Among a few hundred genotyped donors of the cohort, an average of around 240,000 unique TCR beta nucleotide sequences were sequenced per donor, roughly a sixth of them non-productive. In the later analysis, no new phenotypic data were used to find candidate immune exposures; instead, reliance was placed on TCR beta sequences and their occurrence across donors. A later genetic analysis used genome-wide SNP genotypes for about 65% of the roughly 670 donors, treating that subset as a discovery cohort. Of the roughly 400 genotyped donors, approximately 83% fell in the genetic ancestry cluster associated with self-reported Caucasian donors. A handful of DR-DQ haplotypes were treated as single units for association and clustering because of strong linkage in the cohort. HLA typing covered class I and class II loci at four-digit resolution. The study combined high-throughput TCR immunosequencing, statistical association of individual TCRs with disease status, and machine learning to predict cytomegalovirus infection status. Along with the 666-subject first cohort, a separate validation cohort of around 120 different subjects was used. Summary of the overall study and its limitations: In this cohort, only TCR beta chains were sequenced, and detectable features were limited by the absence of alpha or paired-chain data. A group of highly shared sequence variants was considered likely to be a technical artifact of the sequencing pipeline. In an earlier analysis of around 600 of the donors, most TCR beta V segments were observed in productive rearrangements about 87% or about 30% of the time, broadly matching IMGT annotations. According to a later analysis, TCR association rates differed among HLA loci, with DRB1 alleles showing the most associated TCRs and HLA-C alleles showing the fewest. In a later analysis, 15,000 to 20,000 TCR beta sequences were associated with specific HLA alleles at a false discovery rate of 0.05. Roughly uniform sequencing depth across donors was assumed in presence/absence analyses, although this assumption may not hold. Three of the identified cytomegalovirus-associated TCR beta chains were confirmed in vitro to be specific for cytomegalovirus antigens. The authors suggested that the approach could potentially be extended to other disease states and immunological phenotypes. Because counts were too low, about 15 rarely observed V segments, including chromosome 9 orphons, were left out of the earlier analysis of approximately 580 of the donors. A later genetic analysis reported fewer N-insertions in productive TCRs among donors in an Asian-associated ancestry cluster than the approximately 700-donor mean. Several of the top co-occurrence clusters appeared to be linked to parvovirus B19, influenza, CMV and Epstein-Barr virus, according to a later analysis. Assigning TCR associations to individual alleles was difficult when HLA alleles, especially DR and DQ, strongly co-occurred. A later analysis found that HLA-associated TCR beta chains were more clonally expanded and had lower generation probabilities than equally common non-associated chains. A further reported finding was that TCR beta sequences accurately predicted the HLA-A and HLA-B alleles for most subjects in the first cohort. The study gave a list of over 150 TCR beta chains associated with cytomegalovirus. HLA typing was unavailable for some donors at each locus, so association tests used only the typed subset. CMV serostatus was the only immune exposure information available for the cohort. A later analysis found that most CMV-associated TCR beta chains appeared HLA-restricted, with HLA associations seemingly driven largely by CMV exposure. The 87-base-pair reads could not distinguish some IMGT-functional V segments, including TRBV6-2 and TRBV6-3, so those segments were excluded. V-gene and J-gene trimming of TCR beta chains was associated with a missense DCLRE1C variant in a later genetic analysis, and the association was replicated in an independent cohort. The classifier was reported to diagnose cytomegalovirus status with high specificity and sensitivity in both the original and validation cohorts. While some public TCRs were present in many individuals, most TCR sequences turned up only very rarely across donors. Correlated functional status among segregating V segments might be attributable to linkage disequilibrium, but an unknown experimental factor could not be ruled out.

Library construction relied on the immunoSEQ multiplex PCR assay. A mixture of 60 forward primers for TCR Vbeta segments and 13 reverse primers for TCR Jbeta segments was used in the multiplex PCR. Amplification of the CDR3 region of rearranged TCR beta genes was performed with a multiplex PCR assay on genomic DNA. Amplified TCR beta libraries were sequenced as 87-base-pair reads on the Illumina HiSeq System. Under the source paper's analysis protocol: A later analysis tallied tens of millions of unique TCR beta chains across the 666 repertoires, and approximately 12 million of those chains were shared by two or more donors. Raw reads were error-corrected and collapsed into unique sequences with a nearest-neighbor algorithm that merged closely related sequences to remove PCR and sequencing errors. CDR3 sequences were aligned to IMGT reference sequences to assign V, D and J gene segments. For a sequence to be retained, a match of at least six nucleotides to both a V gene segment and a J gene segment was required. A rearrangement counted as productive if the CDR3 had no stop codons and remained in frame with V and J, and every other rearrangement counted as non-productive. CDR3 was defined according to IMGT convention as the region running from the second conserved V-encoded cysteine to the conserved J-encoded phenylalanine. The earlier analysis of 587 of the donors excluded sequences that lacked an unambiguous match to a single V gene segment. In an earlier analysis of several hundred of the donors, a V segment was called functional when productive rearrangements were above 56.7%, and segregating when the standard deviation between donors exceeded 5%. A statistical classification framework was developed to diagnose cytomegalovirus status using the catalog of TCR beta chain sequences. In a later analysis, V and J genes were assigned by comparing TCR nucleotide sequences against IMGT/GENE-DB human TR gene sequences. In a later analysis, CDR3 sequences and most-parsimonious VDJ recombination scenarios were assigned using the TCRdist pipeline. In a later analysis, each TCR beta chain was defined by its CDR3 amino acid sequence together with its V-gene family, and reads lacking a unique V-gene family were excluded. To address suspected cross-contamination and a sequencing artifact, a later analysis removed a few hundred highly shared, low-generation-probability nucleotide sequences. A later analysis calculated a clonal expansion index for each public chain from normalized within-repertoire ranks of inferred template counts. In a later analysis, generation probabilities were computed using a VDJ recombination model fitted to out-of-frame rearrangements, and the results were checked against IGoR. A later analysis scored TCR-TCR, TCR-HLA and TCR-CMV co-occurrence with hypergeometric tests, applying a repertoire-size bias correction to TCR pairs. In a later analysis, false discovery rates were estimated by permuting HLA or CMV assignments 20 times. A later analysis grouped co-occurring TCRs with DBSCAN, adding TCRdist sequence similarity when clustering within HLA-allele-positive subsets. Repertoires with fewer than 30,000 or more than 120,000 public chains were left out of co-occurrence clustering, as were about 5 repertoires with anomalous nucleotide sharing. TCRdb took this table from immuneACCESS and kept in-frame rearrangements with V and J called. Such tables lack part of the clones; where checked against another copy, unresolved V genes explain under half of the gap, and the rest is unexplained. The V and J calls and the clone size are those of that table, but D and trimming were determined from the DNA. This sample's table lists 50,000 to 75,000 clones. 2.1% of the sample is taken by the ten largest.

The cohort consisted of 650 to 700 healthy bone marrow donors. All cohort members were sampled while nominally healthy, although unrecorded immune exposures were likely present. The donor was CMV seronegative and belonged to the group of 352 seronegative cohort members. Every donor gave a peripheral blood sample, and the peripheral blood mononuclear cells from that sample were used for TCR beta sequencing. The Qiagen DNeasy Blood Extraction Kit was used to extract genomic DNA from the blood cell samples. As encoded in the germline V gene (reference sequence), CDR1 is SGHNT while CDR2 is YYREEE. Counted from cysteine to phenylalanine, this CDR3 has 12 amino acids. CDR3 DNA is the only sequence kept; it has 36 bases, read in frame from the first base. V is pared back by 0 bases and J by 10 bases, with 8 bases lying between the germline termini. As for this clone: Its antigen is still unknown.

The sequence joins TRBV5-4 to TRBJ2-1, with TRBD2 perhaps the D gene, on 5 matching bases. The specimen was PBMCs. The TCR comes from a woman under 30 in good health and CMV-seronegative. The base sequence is TGTGCCAGCAGCTTGGCACGAGGGGAGCAGTTCTTC. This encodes CASSLARGEQFF.